These 10 T cell receptor beta chains share one sample of origin, sequenced in a study of STAT5B mutations in CD4+ large granular lymphocyte leukemia. Clones were read by immunoSEQ multiplex PCR, and TCRdb kept only the in-frame ones, dropping some. The sample has 25,000 to 30,000 clones; under 80% are singletons. The sample comprised CD4+ T cells from blood buffy coats. These receptors were taken from a human donor in good health.

The V gene is TRBV6-1, the J gene TRBJ2-1, with a weak D call TRBD1 (6 bases). Germline V gene sequence: CDR1 MNHNS, CDR2 SASEGT. Trimming left V 2 bases short and J 7 bases short, with 18 bases between. The CDR3 spans 16 residues. For the CDR3, the DNA is TGTGCCAGCAGTGAAAAGGGGATGGACAGCGTAAATGAGCAGTTCTTC. Protein sequence: CASSEKGMDSVNEQFF.

This clone was observed a handful of times. The rearrangement uses TRBV5-1 and TRBJ1-2, with 7 bases fitting TRBD1. The CDR3 is 15 amino acids. CDR1 and CDR2 from the germline V gene are SGHRS and YFSETQ. V lost 0 bases to trimming and J lost 6 bases; unmatched junction nucleotides: 8. The CDR3 region has the DNA TGCGCCAGCAGCTTGGGGGAGGGGGCGCGAGATGGCTACACCTTC. Amino acids: CASSLGEGARDGYTF.

This clone was recorded a few times. The rearrangement links TRBV30 to TRBJ1-1; TRBD1 is a possible D gene (5 bases). Trimming removed 2 bases from V and 3 bases from J, with 13 bases in between. The germline gives CDR1 GTSNPN, CDR2 SVGIG (reference sequence). The CDR3 is 14 amino acids. DNA of the CDR3: TGTGCCTGGAGTAAAGGGCGGGGGGACACTGAAGCTTTCTTT. Translation: CAWSKGRGDTEAFF.

The CDR3 DNA sequence: TGTGCCAGCAGCTCCTCGCCCGGGCAGGGGGATTCACCCCTCCACTTT. This translates into CASSSSPGQGDSPLHF. This rearrangement joins TRBV13 to TRBJ1-6; TRBD1 matches at 7 bases. The V gene end was trimmed by 4 bases and the J gene end by 8 bases; junction bases not matched to a gene: 11. Germline CDR1 and CDR2: PRHDT and FYEKMQ (reference sequence). The CDR3 is 16 residues long.

The chain employs TRBV11-3 and TRBJ2-2; D perhaps matches TRBD2 (5 bases). Germline V lookup: CDR1 SGHNT, CDR2 YENEEA. The ends were cut back, 5 bases at V and 4 bases at J, with 23 bases in the middle. This CDR3 region has 18 residues. As DNA, the CDR3 is TGTGCCAGCAGCCGAAGATGGCTAGCCAATCTCCCCACCGGGGAGCTGTTTTTT. Translation gives CASSRRWLANLPTGELFF.

The chain is built from TRBV6-5 and TRBJ2-3, with a weak D call TRBD2 (5 bases). CDR1 is MNHEY and CDR2 is SVGAGI in the germline V gene. Trimming removed 6 bases from V and 4 bases from J, with 14 bases in between. This CDR3 has 14 residues. CDR3 loop: CASSNRGPPDTQYF. In DNA, the CDR3 is TGTGCCAGCAGCAACCGGGGTCCCCCAGATACGCAGTATTTT.

The chain carries TRBV28 and TRBJ2-7; TRBD1 matches 8 bases. J was trimmed by 3 bases and V by 6 bases; bases with no gene match: 10. This CDR3 has 15 residues. The germline CDR1 and CDR2 sequences are MDHEN and SYDVKM. The CDR3 region is CASRTSGQGFYEQYF. Here the CDR3 DNA reads TGTGCCAGCAGAACCTCCGGACAGGGTTTCTACGAGCAGTACTTC.

The V and J genes are TRBV10-1 and TRBJ1-5, with D possibly TRBD1 on 6 matching bases. V was shortened by 8 bases and J by 2 bases, with 19 bases between the two germline ends. Germline CDR1 is WNHNN and CDR2 is SYGVQD (reference sequence). This CDR3 is built from 16 residues. CDR3 residues: CASGFQGTNGNQPQHF. The DNA for the CDR3 is TGCGCCAGCGGATTCCAGGGGACGAACGGCAATCAGCCCCAGCATTTT.

This chain joins TRBV19 and TRBJ1-2; D remains unclear. Germline CDR1 is LNHDA and CDR2 is SQIVND (reference sequence). The CDR3 loop spans 13 amino acids. V shed 4 bases and J shed 4 bases, with 10 bases lying between them. CDR3 nucleotides: TGTGCCAGTAGTACCCGGGGAACCTATGGCTACACCTTC. Its protein is CASSTRGTYGYTF.

The J gene is TRBJ2-1, the V gene TRBV5-1; tentative D call: TRBD1 (5 bases). Germline V gives CDR1 SGHRS, CDR2 YFSETQ. Trimming cost V 1 base and J 3 bases, with 5 bases left between them. The CDR3 extends over 13 amino acids. Here the CDR3 DNA reads TGCGCCAGCAGCTTGAGGGGCTACAATGAGCAGTTCTTC. Translating it yields CASSLRGYNEQFF. The full variable domain, with the rest looked up from reference TRBV5-1 and TRBJ2-1, is KAGVTQTPRYLIKTRGQQVTLSCSPISGHRSVSWYQQTPGQGLQFLFEYFSETQRNKGNFPGRFSGRQFSNSRSEMNVSTLELGDSALYLCASSLRGYNEQFFGPGTRLTVL.